This T cell receptor beta chain derives from a study of blood T cells in healthy people across ages. Of note for this clonotype: A read error may produce the germline difference seen at one junction end.

CDR3 length: 13 amino acids. In germline, CDR1 is MNHNS, CDR2 SASEGT. A sample-barcoded 5' primer and a J-beta primer mix were used in a second PCR of roughly 7 to 12 cycles. All samples yielded 3 million or more CDR3-containing paired-end reads. Via MiXCR, TCRdb re-called the 5' RACE reads, giving one row per CDR3 protein. The repertoire holds 1.5 million to 2 million distinct CDR3 sequences, with about two fifths as singletons. The TCR was taken from a human donor in good health. Sequencing was done on a sample of blood. The chain links TRBV6-1 to TRBJ1-2; no clear D. The CDR3 here is CVSSERPNYGYTF. CDR3 bases: TGTGTCAGCAGTGAAAGGCCCAACTATGGCTACACCTTC.